Following are 10 T cell receptor beta chains from one sample sequenced in a study of T-cell reconstitution after alpha-beta-depleted transplantation in children. Preparation of the TCRbeta library involved a method that used unique molecular identifiers. One entry per CDR3 protein, called by TCRdb with MiXCR from the PCR reads. The data show roughly 500,000 distinct CDR3 sequences, approximately 16% seen once. This specimen was PBMCs from the stem cell graft donor, taken from the stem cell graft. Every receptor here comes from a human donor who donated a stem cell graft to a child with acute lymphoblastic leukemia.

V gene TRBV4-1 combines with J gene TRBJ2-1; 10 positions match TRBD2. The CDR3 sequence is 19 residues long. Germline assignment: CDR1 MGHRA and CDR2 YSYEKL. Trimming took 1 base from V and 5 from J; bases not matched to a gene: 14. Here the CDR3 reads CASSQGHTSMLAGDNEQFF. The CDR3 DNA reads as TGCGCCAGCAGCCAAGGGCACACCAGCATGCTAGCGGGGGACAATGAGCAGTTCTTC.

This clonotype was detected only a few times. V is TRBV6-1 and J is TRBJ2-7; possibly TRBD2 for D (5 bases). V was pared by 6 bases and J by 5 bases, with 14 bases between. Germline values: CDR1 MNHNS, CDR2 SASEGT. The CDR3 runs to 13 residues. As DNA, the CDR3 is TGTGCCAGCAGACGACCGGGATCTCACGAGCAGTACTTC. It codes for CASRRPGSHEQYF.

This clonotype was counted at least ten times. J is TRBJ2-1 and V is TRBV29-1; a possible D gene is TRBD2 (7 bases). The ends were cut back, 6 bases at V and 6 bases at J, with 21 bases in the middle. From germline, CDR1 is SQVTM and CDR2 ANQGSEA. The CDR3 has 15 amino acids. Here the CDR3 DNA reads TGCAGCGTCGACCCGGGGGGCTACATAAGCAATGAGCAGTTCTTC. Encoded protein: CSVDPGGYISNEQFF.

In its sample, this clonotype was seen many times. J is TRBJ2-3 and V is TRBV20-1, with 10 bases that match TRBD2. The CDR3 extends over 14 amino acids. V dropped 2 bases and J dropped 3; count of bases not matched to a gene: 2. Germline assignment: CDR1 DFQATT and CDR2 SNEGSKA (reference sequence). This CDR3 is CSARSGRETDTQYF. DNA of the CDR3: TGCAGTGCTAGAAGCGGGAGGGAGACAGATACGCAGTATTTT.

The gene calls are TRBV9 and TRBJ2-2; the D is unclear. CDR1 is SGDLS and CDR2 is YYNGEE in the germline V gene. CDR3 length equals 17 residues. The germline V and J ends were trimmed by 1 base and 1 base, with 14 bases remaining between them. In nucleotides, the CDR3 is TGTGCCAGCAGCGTAAACCTCTTCGCGTTGAACACCGGGGAGCTGTTTTTT. This encodes CASSVNLFALNTGELFF.

The table lists this clonotype with a few counts. This chain connects TRBV5-1 to TRBJ2-5; a weak D match, TRBD2 (5 bases). V lost 5 bases and J 2 bases, leaving 19 bases between the germline ends. The CDR3 contains 16 residues. Germline CDR1 reads SGHRS; CDR2 reads YFSETQ. CDR3 coding DNA: TGCGCCAGCAGATCGGACGGTACTTGGAGGCAAGAGACCCAGTACTTC. It yields the protein CASRSDGTWRQETQYF.

This clonotype occurred a few times. V and J are TRBV5-5 and TRBJ2-1, with TRBD2 as a possible D gene (6 bases). The V and J ends lost 4 bases and 4 bases respectively, with 15 bases between them. Germline CDR1 is SGHKS and CDR2 is YYEKEE (reference sequence). The CDR3 loop spans 15 amino acids. CDR3 protein: CASSPTFGGYNEQFF. The CDR3 DNA is TGTGCCAGCAGCCCAACCTTCGGGGGATACAATGAGCAGTTCTTC.

Here the CDR3 DNA reads TGTGCCAGCAGTTTCCTGGGCAGCGATAGGACCCAGTACTTC. Amino acid sequence: CASSFLGSDRTQYF. The genes are TRBV28 and TRBJ2-5; D is unresolved. Between the trimmed V and J ends, which lost 3 bases and 7 bases, there was a span of 15 bases. Per the germline V gene, CDR1 is MDHEN and CDR2 is SYDVKM. The CDR3 has 14 amino acids.

This clonotype was observed a few times. The chain links TRBV25-1 to TRBJ2-3; 13 nucleotides align to TRBD2. The CDR3 length is 19 residues. V was clipped by 4 bases and J by 3 bases; unmatched bases: 13. Germline lookup yields CDR1 MGHDK and CDR2 SYGVNS. Here the CDR3 reads CASSAGARTSGRGTDTQYF. The CDR3 nucleotides read TGTGCCAGCAGTGCAGGGGCCAGGACTAGCGGGAGAGGAACAGATACGCAGTATTTT.

This chain links TRBV7-9 with TRBJ2-3, with D possibly being TRBD1 or TRBD2 (5 bases each). Germline CDR1 SEHNR, CDR2 FQNEAQ (reference sequence). Trimming pared 5 bases from V and 10 bases from J, leaving 25 bases between. This CDR3 comprises 16 residues. Written as DNA, the CDR3 is TGTGCCAGCAGCCCACGGGACCAAACCATACCGGAATCGCAGTATTTT. Translating it yields CASSPRDQTIPESQYF.